This entry lists 8 T cell receptor beta chains sequenced from one sample in a study of blood T cell repertoires in COVID-19. Method: immunoSEQ multiplex PCR; TCRdb's copy keeps in-frame clones and lacks some. The sample yields 200,000 or so clones, about 89% seen once. The sequenced sample was peripheral blood. The receptors here all came from a man aged 60 to 69 who had recovered from COVID-19.

The V call is TRBV24-1, the J call TRBJ2-2; 12 nucleotides align to TRBD2. V dropped 9 bases and J dropped 2; count of bases not matched to a gene: 9. CDR1 is KGHDR and CDR2 is SFDVKD in the germline V gene. The CDR3 totals 17 residues. CDR3 residues: CATQAGGLAGNTGELFF. CDR3 DNA: TGTGCCACCCAAGCAGGGGGACTAGCGGGTAACACCGGGGAGCTGTTTTTT.

This clone has ten or more counts. CDR3 residues: CAISESDRGRNQPQHF. CDR3 nucleotide sequence: TGTGCCATCAGTGAGTCGGACAGGGGGAGGAATCAGCCCCAGCATTTT. The rearrangement uses TRBV10-3 and TRBJ1-5, with 10 nucleotides matching TRBD1. The V and J ends lost 0 bases and 4 bases, in that order; junction bases with no gene match: 3. This CDR3 contains 16 residues. Germline V gene lookup returns CDR1 ENHRY and CDR2 SYGVKD.

The chain has TRBV7-3 and TRBJ1-1; D ambiguous. Germline lookup yields CDR1 SGHTA and CDR2 FQGTGA. The CDR3 consists of 14 residues. V shed 2 bases and J shed 4 bases, with 11 bases lying between them. DNA for the CDR3: TGTGCCAGCAGCTTAGGCACAAGAGGCACTGAAGCTTTCTTT. This translates into CASSLGTRGTEAFF. The full variable domain, rest sourced from reference TRBV7-3 and TRBJ1-1, is GAGVSQTPSNKVTEKGKYVELRCDPISGHTALYWYRQSLGQGPEFLIYFQGTGAADDSGLPNDRFFAVRPEGSVSTLKIQRTERGDSAVYLCASSLGTRGTEAFFGQGTRLTVV.

The genes are TRBV3-1 (or the pseudogene TRBV3-2) and TRBJ1-2, with D tentatively TRBD1 (6 bases). V gave up 4 bases and J gave up 12 bases, with 18 bases separating them. CDR3 length equals 13 residues. Germline loops: CDR1 LGHDT, CDR2 YNNKEL (reference sequence). The CDR3 region is CASSPYRAQWNTF. The CDR3 region has the DNA TGTGCCAGCAGCCCCTACAGGGCGCAATGGAACACCTTC.

The rearrangement uses TRBV13 and TRBJ2-3; D may be TRBD2 (5 bases). The CDR3 spans 15 residues. Trimming took 4 bases from V and 3 from J, leaving 14 bases between them. Germline CDR1 PRHDT, CDR2 FYEKMQ (reference sequence). CDR3 nucleotides: TGTGCCAGCAGCTCGGCGGGCCGAGGGACAGATACGCAGTATTTT. Amino acids: CASSSAGRGTDTQYF.

The CDR3 region is CASSLVQGAYGYTF. The CDR3 DNA reads as TGTGCCAGCAGCTTGGTTCAGGGGGCGTATGGCTACACCTTC. The chain uses TRBV5-5 and TRBJ1-2, with 8 nucleotides matching TRBD1. This CDR3 has 14 amino acids. The germline V gene has CDR1 SGHKS and CDR2 YYEKEE (reference sequence). J was trimmed by 5 bases and V by 0 bases; bases with no gene match: 3.

This clone was detected once. This chain uses TRBV7-2 with TRBJ2-7, with D unresolved. Germline lookup yields CDR1 SGHTA and CDR2 FQGNSA. V was clipped by 2 bases and J by 0 bases, with 5 bases between them. This CDR3 has 13 residues. The CDR3 sequence is CASSLSSSYEQYF. The CDR3, as DNA: TGTGCCAGCAGCTTAAGTAGCTCCTACGAGCAGTACTTC.

J is TRBJ1-5 and V is TRBV10-3; D not certain. The ends were cut back, 0 bases at V and 4 bases at J, with 4 bases in the middle. CDR1 is ENHRY, CDR2 SYGVKD, per germline. The CDR3 is 13 residues long. CDR3 amino acids: CAISESTNQPQHF. CDR3 nucleotide sequence: TGTGCCATCAGTGAGTCGACAAATCAGCCCCAGCATTTT.